This TCR beta chain was captured in a study of CD8 T cells in Susac syndrome. Sequencing of TCR beta was undertaken in CD8+ and CD4+ T cells derived from blood. The CDR3 extends over 13 amino acids. V shed 3 bases, J shed 4 bases, and the junction held 2 bases outside the gene matches. Germline CDR1 and CDR2: SGHVS and FNYEAQ. Reverse transcription used roughly 0.5 to 1 ug RNA and random hexamers. TCRdb re-analysed the immunoSEQ multiplex PCR reads in MiXCR, keeping a single row per CDR3 protein. The table shows approximately 200,000 distinct CDR3 sequences, with roughly 90% occurring only once. This sequence was found in a human donor with multiple sclerosis. Sequenced: CD8+ T cells from PBMCs. This rearrangement joins TRBV7-6 to TRBJ2-5; 7 bases map to TRBD1. CDR3 sequence (DNA): TGTGCCAGCAGCTTTGACAGGGCAGAGACCCAGTACTTC. Translating gives CASSFDRAETQYF.